One sample yielded the 26 T cell receptor beta chains listed below, sequenced in a study of a mutant IDH1 vaccine in newly diagnosed glioma. Profiling relied on immunoSEQ multiplex PCR, and the TCRdb table lists in-frame clones only, not all of them. In the table there are some 67,000 clones, around four fifths of which are singletons. Documented time point: baseline, week 1 (first vaccination visit). Treatment of the sample: pre-vaccination baseline after standard-of-care therapy. Sequencing used peripheral blood mononuclear cells (PBMCs), obtained from a glioma patient treated with radiotherapy, temozolomide or both. The receptors shown here come from a woman aged 18 to 35 with glioma. Some clones in this sample may be carry-over from other donors' samples.

The chain employs TRBV6-1 and TRBJ2-7, with D perhaps matching TRBD1 (6 bases). From germline, CDR1 is MNHNS and CDR2 SASEGT. The CDR3 totals 14 residues. Trimming stripped 6 bases from V and 4 bases from J, with 16 bases between. The CDR3 spells CASSFREQGYEQYF. CDR3 bases: TGTGCCAGCAGCTTCCGGGAACAGGGATACGAGCAGTACTTC.

The table lists this clone with a count of one. The chain couples TRBV7-2 to TRBJ2-7; D unresolved. The CDR3 is 15 residues long. Germline values: CDR1 SGHTA, CDR2 FQGNSA. The V end lost 1 base, the J end lost 3 bases, and 13 bases lay between the germline ends. This CDR3 is CASSLEKSPGYEQYF. CDR3 DNA: TGTGCCAGCAGCTTAGAGAAAAGTCCGGGCTACGAGCAGTACTTC.

For this clone: A junction boundary mismatches the germline segment, possibly from a read error. The chain couples TRBV11-3 to TRBJ2-3; no clear D gene. This CDR3 comprises 12 residues. Germline loops: CDR1 SGHNT, CDR2 YENEEA. The CDR3 spells CASSLDTDTQYF. The CDR3 nucleotides read TGTGCCAGCAGCCTAGACACAGATACGCAGTATTTT.

Here the CDR3 reads CASSQVPASTEAFF. In nucleotides, the CDR3 is TGCGCCAGCAGCCAAGTACCCGCGAGCACTGAAGCTTTCTTT. V usage is TRBV4-1 and J usage is TRBJ1-1; D ambiguous. V gave up 1 base and J gave up 4 bases, with 10 bases separating them. Germline CDR1 reads MGHRA; CDR2 reads YSYEKL. This CDR3 is 14 amino acids long.

This chain uses TRBV6-1 with TRBJ2-2, with TRBD2 as a possible D gene (5 bases). Trimming cost V 0 bases and J 6 bases, with 20 bases left between them. CDR3 length equals 18 residues. In germline, CDR1 is MNHNS, CDR2 SASEGT. The CDR3 protein is CASSEAGKIMLESGELFF. The CDR3 DNA is TGTGCCAGCAGTGAAGCCGGGAAAATTATGTTGGAGTCCGGGGAGCTGTTTTTT.

The chain joins TRBV5-6 to TRBJ2-7; 8 nucleotides align to TRBD2. Germline values: CDR1 SGHDT, CDR2 YYEEEE. The CDR3 sequence is 15 residues long. The V and J ends lost 1 base and 3 bases, in that order; junction bases with no gene match: 6. CDR3 amino acids: CASSLRPGGNYEQYF. The DNA of the CDR3 is TGTGCCAGCAGCTTGCGACCGGGAGGGAACTACGAGCAGTACTTC.

The chain recombines TRBV7-9 with TRBJ1-2; maybe TRBD1 (5 bases). This CDR3 comprises 13 residues. Germline CDR1 and CDR2: SEHNR and FQNEAQ (reference sequence). V gave up 6 bases and J gave up 2 bases, with 10 bases separating them. The CDR3 sequence: CASSLRDNYGYTF. The DNA for the CDR3 is TGTGCCAGCAGTCTCCGGGACAACTATGGCTACACCTTC.

The chain recombines TRBV12-5 with TRBJ2-6; D gene uncertain. Germline CDR1 is LGHNT and CDR2 is FRNRAP. This CDR3 is built from 13 residues. Trimming removed 4 bases from V and 2 bases from J, with 3 bases in between. CDR3 nucleotides: TGTGCTAGTGGTTCCCCTGGGGCCAACGTCCTGACTTTC. The encoded protein is CASGSPGANVLTF.

The chain is built from TRBV27 and TRBJ1-5, with unresolved D. The germline V gene has CDR1 MNHEY and CDR2 SMNVEV (reference sequence). The CDR3 loop spans 15 amino acids. Trimming shortened V by 3 bases and J by 5 bases, and 14 bases separated the two germline ends. The CDR3 DNA sequence: TGTGCCAGCAGTTTCTCTCGGGCAGCAGATCAGCCCCAGCATTTT. Protein sequence: CASSFSRAADQPQHF.

The chain couples TRBV2 to TRBJ1-5, with D hard to call. This CDR3 region has 11 residues. The germline V gene has CDR1 SNHLY and CDR2 FYNNEI. V lost 8 bases to trimming and J lost 9 bases, with 11 bases between them. CDR3 amino acids: CASSRDGPQHF. The CDR3 DNA reads as TGTGCCAGCTCCCGAGACGGGCCCCAGCATTTT.

The V call is TRBV5-4, the J call TRBJ1-2; no definite D call. V lost 1 base and J 4 bases, leaving 11 bases between the germline ends. Germline-derived CDR1 and CDR2 are SGHNT and YYREEE (reference sequence). The CDR3 spans 14 residues. CDR3 in amino acids: CASSLNLPPYGYTF. CDR3 nucleotide sequence: TGTGCCAGCAGCTTGAATCTTCCCCCCTATGGCTACACCTTC.

The chain combines TRBV5-4 with TRBJ2-3, with 10 bases identical to TRBD1. The CDR3 is 14 residues long. Per the germline V gene, CDR1 is SGHNT and CDR2 is YYREEE (reference sequence). Losses at the gene ends were 3 bases for V and 4 bases for J; bases not matched to a gene: 2. This CDR3 is CASSWGQGSDTQYF. DNA of the CDR3: TGTGCCAGCAGCTGGGGACAGGGGTCAGATACGCAGTATTTT.

The rearrangement uses TRBV6-1 and TRBJ1-3; no reliable D call. Trimming pared 4 bases from V and 0 bases from J, leaving 10 bases between. The CDR3 is made up of 15 amino acids. Germline CDR1 MNHNS, CDR2 SASEGT. The CDR3 spells CASSVGGFSGNTIYF. CDR3 nucleotide sequence: TGTGCCAGCAGTGTGGGCGGATTCTCTGGAAACACCATATATTTT.

J is TRBJ2-7 and V is TRBV11-3, with D perhaps given as TRBD1 or TRBD2 (5 bases each). From germline, CDR1 is SGHNT and CDR2 YENEEA. V dropped 5 bases and J dropped 2 bases, with 13 bases sitting between them. This CDR3 is 14 amino acids long. The CDR3 region has the DNA TGTGCCAGCAGCGCCCCCGGGACGACCTACGAGCAGTACTTC. Translation: CASSAPGTTYEQYF.

With respect to this clone: This may come from a read error, since a much larger clone is one base off. The chain recombines TRBV21-1 with TRBJ1-1; the DNA was not compared with TRBD1, the D call given in the table. TRBV21-1 is a pseudogene. CDR3 size: 15 residues. For the CDR3, the DNA is TGTGCCAGCAGAAGGACAGAATCAATGAACACTGAAGCTTCCTTT. Protein: CASRRTESMNTEASF.

The chain has TRBV20-1 and TRBJ2-5, with D unclear. Trimming left V 7 bases short and J 2 bases short, with 8 bases between. Germline lookup yields CDR1 DFQATT and CDR2 SNEGSKA (reference sequence). This CDR3 is 11 amino acids long. The CDR3 here is CSGSFQETQYF. The CDR3 DNA follows: TGCAGTGGGAGCTTTCAAGAGACCCAGTACTTC.

The rearrangement links TRBV5-4 to TRBJ1-1; D is perhaps TRBD1 (5 bases). The CDR3 totals 14 residues. V lost 1 base and J 3 bases, leaving 10 bases between the germline ends. Germline CDR1 SGHNT, CDR2 YYREEE (reference sequence). The CDR3 spells CASSLRGSDTEAFF. CDR3 bases: TGTGCCAGCAGCTTGCGGGGGTCGGACACTGAAGCTTTCTTT.

This clone was observed a few times. The rearrangement uses TRBV29-1 and TRBJ1-1, with unresolved D. Germline values: CDR1 SQVTM, CDR2 ANQGSEA. V was cut by 8 bases and J by 0 bases, with 7 bases left in between. The CDR3 spans 11 residues. The CDR3 sequence is CSIRLNTEAFF. The CDR3 DNA is TGCAGCATCCGGTTGAACACTGAAGCTTTCTTT.

The gene calls are TRBV29-1 and TRBJ2-3; 11 positions agree with TRBD2. From germline, CDR1 is SQVTM and CDR2 ANQGSEA. This CDR3 has 12 amino acids. V lost 7 bases, J lost 5 bases, and 2 bases stayed unmatched. For the CDR3, the DNA is TGCAGCGCTGGACTAGCGGGAGATACGCAGTATTTT. It encodes CSAGLAGDTQYF.

The chain joins TRBV6-1 to TRBJ2-1, with a weak D call TRBD1 (6 bases). Germline loops: CDR1 MNHNS, CDR2 SASEGT. V dropped 6 bases and J dropped 4 bases, with 10 bases sitting between them. The CDR3 spans 13 residues. The CDR3 DNA reads TGTGCCAGCAGATGGGACAAATACAATGAGCAGTTCTTC. Translating it yields CASRWDKYNEQFF.

The sample holds one count of this clone. Other DNA sequences in this sample translate to the same CDR3. The chain recombines TRBV2 with TRBJ2-1, with 9 positions matching TRBD2. Germline values: CDR1 SNHLY, CDR2 FYNNEI. The V segment lost 8 bases and the J segment 3 bases; nucleotides outside the gene matches: 14. The length of the CDR3 is 17 residues. CDR3 protein: CASSYSGLAGVYNEQFF. DNA for the CDR3: TGTGCCAGCTCTTATTCGGGACTAGCCGGGGTCTACAATGAGCAGTTCTTC. Full variable domain (outside the CDR3, taken from reference TRBV2 and TRBJ2-1): EPEVTQTPSHQVTQMGQEVILRCVPISNHLYFYWYRQILGQKVEFLVSFYNNEISEKSEIFDDQFSVERPDGSNFTLKIRSTKLEDSAMYFCASSYSGLAGVYNEQFFGPGTRLTVL.

The chain is built from TRBV29-1 and TRBJ1-1; a possible D gene is TRBD1 (6 bases). CDR3 size: 15 residues. The V end lost 0 bases, the J end lost 0 bases, and 11 bases lay between the germline ends. Germline lookup yields CDR1 SQVTM and CDR2 ANQGSEA. The CDR3 bases are TGCAGCGTTGAAGACGGGGGCTTTATGAACACTGAAGCTTTCTTT. Translating it yields CSVEDGGFMNTEAFF.

J is TRBJ1-4 and V is TRBV19; the match to TRBD1 covers 9 bases. The germline CDR1 and CDR2 sequences are LNHDA and SQIVND (reference sequence). The V segment lost 1 base and the J segment 8 bases; nucleotides outside the gene matches: 5. This CDR3 region has 15 residues. The CDR3 sequence: CASSIVHRGQEKLFF. CDR3 coding DNA: TGTGCCAGTAGTATAGTACACAGGGGGCAGGAAAAACTGTTTTTT.

This clone was counted a few times. The chain is built from TRBV23-1 and TRBJ2-1; TRBD2 is a possible D gene (6 bases). TRBV23-1 belongs to the ORF category, with a function that is uncertain. CDR3 size: 13 residues. The V and J ends lost 0 bases and 7 bases respectively, with 7 bases between them. CDR3 protein: CASSQSAGNEQFF. The CDR3 nucleotides read TGCGCCAGCAGTCAATCGGCGGGAAATGAGCAGTTCTTC.

The rearrangement joins TRBV6-1 to TRBJ2-7; no definite D call. Per germline, CDR1 MNHNS and CDR2 SASEGT. V lost 7 bases and J lost 0, with 13 bases in between. The CDR3 runs to 14 residues. CDR3 in DNA: TGTGCCAGCACTACGTTCCTTAGCTCCTACGAGCAGTACTTC. Translation: CASTTFLSSYEQYF.

The chain has TRBV9 and TRBJ2-4; 10 positions match TRBD2. The length of the CDR3 is 17 residues. V trimming: 3 bases; J trimming: 0 bases; junction bases outside the gene matches: 6. The V gene's germline CDR1 is SGDLS and CDR2 YYNGEE. CDR3 amino acids: CASSERTSGVAKNIQYF. The CDR3 coding sequence is TGTGCCAGCAGCGAGAGGACTAGCGGAGTAGCCAAAAACATTCAGTACTTC.